This TCR beta chain was sequenced during a study of immune evolution from preneoplasia to lung adenocarcinoma. Overall study context: HLA loss of heterozygosity: 6% to 7.5% AIS, about 15% MIA, over 25% ADC, none AAH. Study results and caveats: Top clone frequencies peaked in normal lung, apparently declining through invasive adenocarcinoma.

CDR3 length: 14 residues. V shed 0 bases and J shed 3 bases, with 9 bases lying between them. Germline lookup yields CDR1 GTSNPN and CDR2 SVGIG (reference sequence). Generated by immunoSEQ multiplex PCR, the TCRdb table keeps only in-frame clones and is missing some. In the table there are 6,500 to 9,500 clones, about 85% of which are singletons. Between about 2014 and 2018, patients underwent resection in Japan or China. Premalignant or tumor cells were enriched by macro-dissection after pathologic assessment. In regard to this clone: Its antigen is undetermined. In the same sample, other DNA sequences code for this CDR3.

The chain combines TRBV30 with TRBJ1-5; D is unclear. The sample comprised FFPE minimally invasive lung adenocarcinoma tissue. This clonotype originated in a person of 80 years or more with lung adenocarcinoma. The chain's CDR3 is CAWSVLGNNQPQHF. CDR3 nucleotide sequence: TGTGCCTGGAGTGTACTTGGTAACAATCAGCCCCAGCATTTT.